Listed here are 18 T cell receptor beta chains from one sample, sequenced in a study of vaccination effects on CD4 cells after COVID-19. TCRdb's table, derived via immunoSEQ multiplex PCR, lists solely in-frame clones and lacks some. The sample holds over 50,000 clones, about four fifths seen once. Before sequencing, viral peptide pools were used by the ViraFEST assay to expand antigen-specific CD4+ T cells. Upon completion of 10 to 11 days in culture, CD4+ T cells were isolated. For these receptors, no antigen is known. The specimen comprised CD4+ T cells from PBMCs cultured with HCoV-229E spike peptides, sampled before COVID-19 vaccination. The receptors were gathered from a human donor who received a COVID-19 vaccine.

The gene calls are TRBV20-1 and TRBJ1-1; D possibly corresponds to TRBD1 (5 bases). Germline V gene sequence: CDR1 DFQATT, CDR2 SNEGSKA (reference sequence). The CDR3 length is 15 residues. The V end was cut by 3 bases, the J end by 1 base, with 15 bases between. CDR3 residues: CSASHRAGPNTEAFF. The CDR3 region has the DNA TGCAGTGCTAGTCATCGGGCAGGGCCGAACACTGAAGCTTTCTTT.

V is TRBV4-3 and J is TRBJ1-5, with D maybe TRBD1 (6 bases). Per the germline V gene, CDR1 is LGHNA and CDR2 is YSLEER. The V gene lost 0 bases and the J gene lost 7 bases, with 13 bases spanning the gap. The CDR3 extends over 15 amino acids. This CDR3 is CASSQDPGGGQPQHF. CDR3 DNA sequence: TGCGCCAGCAGCCAAGATCCGGGGGGGGGCCAGCCCCAGCATTTT.

CDR3 region: CASSAGVGNEQFF. DNA of the CDR3: TGTGCCAGCAGTGCCGGGGTGGGCAATGAGCAGTTCTTC. V usage is TRBV6-4 and J usage is TRBJ2-1, with a possible D match to TRBD2 (5 bases). The V and J ends lost 4 bases and 6 bases respectively, with 10 bases between them. The CDR3 has 13 residues. Germline lookup yields CDR1 MRHNA and CDR2 SNTAGT.

The sample holds one count of this clone. The V call is TRBV28, the J call TRBJ2-7, with D tentatively TRBD1 (7 bases). V dropped 3 bases and J dropped 7 bases, with 13 bases sitting between them. This CDR3 contains 13 residues. Germline V gene sequence: CDR1 MDHEN, CDR2 SYDVKM. CDR3 bases: TGTGCCAGCAGTTTGGAGGGGGCGAGGGAGCAGTACGTC. Encoded protein: CASSLEGAREQYV.

The J gene is TRBJ1-2, the V gene TRBV7-3; no clear D. Between the trimmed V and J ends, which lost 1 base and 4 bases, there was a span of 7 bases. CDR1 SGHTA and CDR2 FQGTGA come from the germline V gene. The CDR3 has 13 residues. Here the CDR3 DNA reads TGTGCCAGCAGCTTAAGGGAAGTCTATGGCTACACCTTC. This gives the protein CASSLREVYGYTF.

V is TRBV2 and J is TRBJ2-7; D is unclear. This CDR3 region has 15 residues. Germline V gene lookup returns CDR1 SNHLY and CDR2 FYNNEI. V was clipped by 3 bases and J by 2 bases, with 14 bases between them. DNA of the CDR3: TGTGCCAGCAGTGATGCGGCAGTTGGCCCCTACGAGCAGTACGTC. It encodes CASSDAAVGPYEQYV.

The DNA for the CDR3 is TGCGCCAGCCTGTACCAAGAGACCCAGTACTTC. This codes for CASLYQETQYF. V gene TRBV5-1 combines with J gene TRBJ2-5; D unresolved. Germline CDR1 and CDR2: SGHRS and YFSETQ. V lost 7 bases, J lost 0 bases, and 4 bases lay in between. The CDR3 length is 11 residues. Based on the CDR3 plus reference TRBV5-1 and TRBJ2-5, the full variable domain is KAGVTQTPRYLIKTRGQQVTLSCSPISGHRSVSWYQQTPGQGLQFLFEYFSETQRNKGNFPGRFSGRQFSNSRSEMNVSTLELGDSALYLCASLYQETQYFGPGTRLLVL.

The rearrangement joins TRBV2 to TRBJ1-1, with D uncertain. The CDR3 is 13 amino acids. V was clipped by 1 base and J by 3 bases, with 6 bases between them. Germline CDR1 is SNHLY and CDR2 is FYNNEI. CDR3 region: CASSEVRDTEAFF. The CDR3 nucleotides are TGTGCCAGCAGTGAAGTACGTGACACTGAAGCTTTCTTT.

This clone was seen a few times. The V and J genes are TRBV18 and TRBJ1-3; D uncertain. Germline lookup yields CDR1 KGHSH and CDR2 LQKENI. Deletions cut 6 bases from V and 0 bases from J, with 15 bases between. The CDR3 spans 16 residues. CDR3 amino acids: CASSDLDVYSGNTIYF. CDR3 bases: TGTGCCAGCTCCGACCTGGACGTTTACTCTGGAAACACCATATATTTT.

This clone was counted once. The chain uses TRBV6-6 and TRBJ1-3, with no clear D. CDR1 and CDR2 (germline): MNHNY, SVGAGI (reference sequence). V shed 2 bases and J shed 4 bases, with 6 bases lying between them. The CDR3 is 13 residues long. The CDR3 DNA sequence: TGTGCCAGCAGTTACGGGATAGGAAACACCATATATTTT. Protein sequence: CASSYGIGNTIYF.

J is TRBJ1-2 and V is TRBV5-6; no firm D call. The germline V gene has CDR1 SGHDT and CDR2 YYEEEE. The V gene lost 0 bases and the J gene lost 4 bases, with 7 bases spanning the gap. The CDR3 spans 13 residues. This CDR3 is CASSLARSYGYTF. The CDR3 region has the DNA TGTGCCAGCAGCTTGGCCCGAAGCTATGGCTACACCTTC.

J is TRBJ1-2 and V is TRBV5-1; the D gene is possibly TRBD1 (6 bases). The CDR3 loop spans 15 amino acids. V lost 5 bases and J lost 0, with 14 bases in between. CDR1 is SGHRS and CDR2 is YFSETQ in the germline V gene. The DNA of the CDR3 is TGCGCCAGCAGGGACAGCCGACAAACTAACTATGGCTACACCTTC. Amino acid sequence: CASRDSRQTNYGYTF.

The V and J genes are TRBV4-2 and TRBJ2-5, with D unclear. V was pared by 5 bases and J by 7 bases, with 17 bases between. This CDR3 region has 14 residues. Looked up from germline, CDR1 is LGHNA and CDR2 is YNFKEQ. The CDR3 DNA reads as TGTGCCAGCAGCGAGCCAAGGTCGGGTGCGACCCAGTACTTC. Its protein is CASSEPRSGATQYF.

This chain connects TRBV5-1 to TRBJ2-5; 8 bases line up with TRBD2. The length of the CDR3 is 15 residues. Germline CDR1 reads SGHRS; CDR2 reads YFSETQ. With V trimmed by 4 bases and J by 0 bases, 5 bases remained unmatched. The CDR3 protein is CASSRSGGYQETQYF. DNA of the CDR3: TGCGCCAGCAGCCGGAGCGGGGGATACCAAGAGACCCAGTACTTC.

The sample holds a few counts of this clone. This chain connects TRBV6-5 to TRBJ2-1, with D tentatively TRBD2 (5 bases). The CDR3 consists of 12 residues. V lost 11 bases to trimming and J lost 0 bases, with 8 bases between them. Per the germline V gene, CDR1 is MNHEY and CDR2 is SVGAGI. The CDR3, as DNA: TGTGCCGTTGGAGGCTCCTACAATGAGCAGTTCTTC. Amino acids: CAVGGSYNEQFF.

V and J are TRBV3-1 (or the pseudogene TRBV3-2) and TRBJ2-1; D call uncertain. There are 15 residues in the CDR3. Looked up from germline, CDR1 is LGHDT and CDR2 is YNNKEL (reference sequence). Trimming took off 0 bases at V and 4 bases at J, with 10 bases between the two ends. The CDR3 here is CASSQEVGLYNEQFF. CDR3 sequence (DNA): TGTGCCAGCAGCCAAGAGGTGGGGTTATACAATGAGCAGTTCTTC.

The chain is built from TRBV10-2 and TRBJ2-3; D tentatively fits TRBD1 or TRBD2 (6 bases each). Germline CDR1 WSHSY, CDR2 SAAADI. The CDR3 sequence is 15 residues long. V lost 3 bases to trimming and J lost 3 bases, with 13 bases between them. The CDR3 region has the DNA TGCGCCAGCAGTGAACTACTAGGGGGGACAGATACGCAGTATTTT. Protein product: CASSELLGGTDTQYF.

The chain combines TRBV7-9 with TRBJ1-1; D call uncertain. Trimming took 0 bases from V and 10 from J, leaving 9 bases between them. The CDR3 covers 12 residues. Germline V gives CDR1 SEHNR, CDR2 FQNEAQ (reference sequence). The CDR3 nucleotides read TGTGCCAGCAGCTTAGCGCCGACCGGAGCTTTCTTT. Protein product: CASSLAPTGAFF.